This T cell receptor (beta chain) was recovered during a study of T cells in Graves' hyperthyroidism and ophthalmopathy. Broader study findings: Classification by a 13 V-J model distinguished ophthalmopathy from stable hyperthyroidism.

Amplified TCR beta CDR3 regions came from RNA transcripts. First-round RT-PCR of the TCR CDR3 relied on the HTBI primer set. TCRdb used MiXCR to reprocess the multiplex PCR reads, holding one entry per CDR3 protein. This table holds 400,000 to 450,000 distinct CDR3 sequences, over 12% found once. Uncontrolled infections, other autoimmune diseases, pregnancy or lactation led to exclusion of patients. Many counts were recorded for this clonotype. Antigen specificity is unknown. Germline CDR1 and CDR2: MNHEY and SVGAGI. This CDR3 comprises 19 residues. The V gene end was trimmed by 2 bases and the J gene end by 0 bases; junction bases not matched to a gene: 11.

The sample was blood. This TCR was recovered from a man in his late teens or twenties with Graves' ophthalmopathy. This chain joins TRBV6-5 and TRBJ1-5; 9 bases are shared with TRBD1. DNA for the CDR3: TGTGCCAGCAGTTACCCGGACAGGGGAGGCCGTTATAGCAATCAGCCCCAGCATTTT. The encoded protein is CASSYPDRGGRYSNQPQHF.